Listed here are 25 T cell receptor beta chains from one sample, sequenced in a study of vaccination effects on CD4 cells after COVID-19. Their antigen targets remain unknown. The ViraFEST assay expanded antigen-specific CD4+ T cells with viral peptide pools before sequencing. The authors isolated CD4+ T cells after around 10 days of culture. None of the vaccinated had previously contracted SARS-CoV-2, and their nucleocapsid antibodies tested negative. Libraries were prepared by immunoSEQ multiplex PCR; TCRdb keeps only in-frame clonotypes and omits some of them. The sample has more than 40,000 clones; 70% to 80% are singletons. The material was CD4+ T cells from PBMCs cultured with SARS-CoV-2 spike peptides, obtained before COVID-19 vaccination. The source is a human donor who received a COVID-19 vaccine.

The genes are TRBV6-2 or TRBV6-3 and TRBJ2-3; unclear D gene. The ends were cut back, 2 bases at V and 2 bases at J, with 11 bases in the middle. The CDR3 sequence is 15 residues long. CDR1 is MNHEY, CDR2 SVGEGT, per germline. The CDR3 spells CASSYGDSNTDTQYF. The CDR3 DNA is TGTGCCAGCAGTTACGGCGATTCCAACACAGATACGCAGTATTTT.

The J gene is TRBJ2-3, the V gene TRBV5-1; TRBD2 aligns across 8 bases. Germline-derived CDR1 and CDR2 are SGHRS and YFSETQ. This CDR3 contains 17 residues. With V trimmed by 1 base and J by 2 bases, 9 bases remained unmatched. Here the CDR3 DNA reads TGCGCCAGCAGCTTGATCATCCAGCGGGGGACCACAGATACGCAGTATTTT. Residues: CASSLIIQRGTTDTQYF. The full variable domain, with the rest looked up from reference TRBV5-1 and TRBJ2-3, is KAGVTQTPRYLIKTRGQQVTLSCSPISGHRSVSWYQQTPGQGLQFLFEYFSETQRNKGNFPGRFSGRQFSNSRSEMNVSTLELGDSALYLCASSLIIQRGTTDTQYFGPGTRLTVL.

The chain has TRBV7-3 and TRBJ2-1, with D uncertain. The CDR3 sequence is 13 residues long. CDR1 SGHTA and CDR2 FQGTGA come from the germline V gene. Trimming pared 3 bases from V and 5 bases from J, leaving 8 bases between. The CDR3 protein is CASSFSQNNEQFF. The DNA of the CDR3 is TGTGCCAGCAGCTTTTCACAAAACAATGAGCAGTTCTTC. The entire variable domain, with the rest obtained from reference TRBV7-3 and TRBJ2-1, is as follows: GAGVSQTPSNKVTEKGKYVELRCDPISGHTALYWYRQSLGQGPEFLIYFQGTGAADDSGLPNDRFFAVRPEGSVSTLKIQRTERGDSAVYLCASSFSQNNEQFFGPGTRLTVL.

The chain carries TRBV6-5 and TRBJ1-1; possibly TRBD1 for D (5 bases). V lost 8 bases and J 2 bases, leaving 15 bases between the germline ends. CDR3 length equals 14 residues. The V gene's germline CDR1 is MNHEY and CDR2 SVGAGI. CDR3 in DNA: TGTGCCAGCCGTAAGGCGACAGCAAACACTGAAGCTTTCTTT. Its translation: CASRKATANTEAFF.

This rearrangement joins TRBV19 to TRBJ1-3; possible D gene TRBD1, 5 bases. Trimming cost V 3 bases and J 4 bases, with 13 bases left between them. Germline V lookup: CDR1 LNHDA, CDR2 SQIVND (reference sequence). The CDR3 consists of 15 residues. This CDR3 is CASSIVGGAGNTIYF. DNA of the CDR3: TGTGCCAGTAGTATCGTTGGAGGGGCCGGAAACACCATATATTTT.

This clone appeared a single time. This chain connects TRBV3-1 (or the pseudogene TRBV3-2) to TRBJ2-1; TRBD2 matches at 15 bases. The CDR3 spans 15 residues. CDR1 is LGHDT and CDR2 is YNNKEL in the germline V gene (reference sequence). V shed 3 bases, J shed 10 bases, and the junction held 4 bases outside the gene matches. CDR3 protein: CASSQGLAGGREQFF. In DNA, the CDR3 is TGTGCCAGCAGCCAGGGACTAGCGGGGGGTCGGGAGCAGTTCTTC.

This chain joins TRBV11-1 and TRBJ1-2; D is unclear. Trimming shortened V by 0 bases and J by 2 bases, and 10 bases separated the two germline ends. The V gene's germline CDR1 is SGHAT and CDR2 FQDESV (reference sequence). The CDR3 covers 15 residues. This chain's CDR3 is CASSLASGMNYGYTF. Written as DNA, the CDR3 is TGTGCCAGCAGCTTAGCGTCTGGGATGAACTATGGCTACACCTTC.

This clone has a handful of counts. The gene calls are TRBV6-4 and TRBJ1-1; D perhaps matches TRBD1 (5 bases). Trimming removed 6 bases from V and 0 bases from J, with 11 bases in between. The CDR3 length is 14 residues. Germline CDR1 MRHNA, CDR2 SNTAGT. This CDR3 reads CASSLTEMNTEAFF. CDR3 in DNA: TGTGCCAGCAGCCTGACAGAGATGAACACTGAAGCTTTCTTT.

This chain links TRBV5-1 with TRBJ1-3; no reliable D call. Deletions cut 1 base from V and 4 bases from J, with 9 bases between. CDR3 size: 14 residues. Germline CDR1 reads SGHRS; CDR2 reads YFSETQ. The CDR3 sequence is CASSLSNRGNTIYF. In DNA, the CDR3 is TGCGCCAGCAGCTTGAGTAACCGGGGAAACACCATATATTTT.

The chain is built from TRBV9 and TRBJ2-3, with unresolved D. This CDR3 has 12 amino acids. CDR1 is SGDLS and CDR2 is YYNGEE in the germline V gene. Trimming left V 2 bases short and J 2 bases short, with 3 bases between. The CDR3 loop reads CASSVNTDTQYF. CDR3 DNA sequence: TGTGCCAGCAGCGTTAACACAGATACGCAGTATTTT. The variable domain in full, with the rest retrieved from reference TRBV9 and TRBJ2-3, is DSGVTQTPKHLITATGQRVTLRCSPRSGDLSVYWYQQSLDQGLQFLIQYYNGEERAKGNILERFSAQQFPDLHSELNLSSLELGDSALYFCASSVNTDTQYFGPGTRLTVL.

The chain combines TRBV2 with TRBJ2-4, with TRBD1 matching over 10 bases. The germline V gene encodes CDR1 SNHLY and CDR2 FYNNEI. This CDR3 region has 16 residues. V gave up 6 bases and J gave up 9 bases; unmatched junction bases: 14. In DNA form, the CDR3 reads TGTGCCAGCAGCGGGGGCCCGGGACAGGGGAAGAGCATTCAGTACTTC. Protein sequence: CASSGGPGQGKSIQYF.

This clone was observed once. This chain connects TRBV4-3 to TRBJ1-2; 8 bases fit TRBD1. Per germline, CDR1 LGHNA and CDR2 YSLEER. Unmatched junction bases numbered 21, after V lost 1 base and J lost 8 bases. CDR3 length equals 19 residues. The CDR3 DNA follows: TGCGCCAGCAGCCAAGTTCTCTCCGAGAAGGCAGGGGGCTTCTGGGGCTACACCTTC. Protein sequence: CASSQVLSEKAGGFWGYTF.

The chain has TRBV24-1 and TRBJ2-5; 8 nucleotides match TRBD1. Trimming at V came to 2 bases and at J to 5 bases, leaving 6 bases not matched to a gene. CDR1 KGHDR and CDR2 SFDVKD come from the germline V gene. The CDR3 length is 15 residues. CDR3 sequence reads: CATSDSSGGRETQYF. As DNA, the CDR3 is TGTGCCACCAGTGATTCTTCAGGGGGCAGGGAGACCCAGTACTTC.

This sequence joins TRBV28 and TRBJ2-4, with TRBD1 as a possible D gene (6 bases). In germline, CDR1 is MDHEN, CDR2 SYDVKM. Trimming stripped 5 bases from V and 2 bases from J, with 13 bases between. This CDR3 comprises 15 residues. CDR3 bases: TGTGCCAGCAGTAGGGATCAGGGGTCCAAAAACATTCAGTACTTC. Its protein is CASSRDQGSKNIQYF.

V is TRBV28 and J is TRBJ1-2; perhaps TRBD1 as D (5 bases). The CDR3 has 14 residues. The V gene's germline CDR1 is MDHEN and CDR2 SYDVKM. The germline V and J ends were trimmed by 10 bases and 8 bases, with 23 bases remaining between them. This chain's CDR3 is CATIDTLLGGGYTF. Here the CDR3 DNA reads TGTGCCACCATTGACACCCTCCTGGGGGGGGGCTACACCTTC.

The chain couples TRBV27 to TRBJ1-6; D is perhaps TRBD1 (6 bases). The CDR3 sequence is 14 residues long. CDR1 is MNHEY and CDR2 is SMNVEV in the germline V gene (reference sequence). The V and J ends lost 5 bases and 9 bases respectively, with 14 bases between them. CDR3 amino acids: CASSPQGPGSPLHF. The CDR3, as DNA: TGTGCCAGCAGTCCCCAGGGGCCTGGTTCACCCCTCCACTTT.

The chain links TRBV12-3 or TRBV12-4 to TRBJ1-2; the D gene is possibly TRBD1 (6 bases). Trimming took 6 bases from V and 4 from J, leaving 12 bases between them. The CDR3 runs to 13 residues. The CDR3 DNA is TGTGCCAGCAGCCCGACAGGATCCTATGGCTACACCTTC. Protein sequence: CASSPTGSYGYTF.

The genes are TRBV9 and TRBJ1-1; D is unresolved. This CDR3 is built from 12 residues. Germline V lookup: CDR1 SGDLS, CDR2 YYNGEE. Between the trimmed V and J ends, which lost 3 bases and 5 bases, there was a span of 8 bases. The CDR3 loop is CASSASGTEAFF. CDR3 bases: TGTGCCAGCAGCGCCAGCGGGACTGAAGCTTTCTTT.

The chain is built from TRBV14 and TRBJ1-2; 9 bases fit TRBD1. V lost 2 bases to trimming and J lost 7 bases; unmatched junction nucleotides: 8. This CDR3 region has 15 residues. The germline CDR1 and CDR2 sequences are SGHDN and FVKESK. This CDR3 is CASSQPGTGISGYTF. CDR3 in DNA: TGTGCCAGCAGCCAACCCGGGACAGGGATAAGTGGCTACACCTTC.

The chain joins TRBV7-2 to TRBJ1-5; 10 bases match TRBD1. The germline CDR1 and CDR2 sequences are SGHTA and FQGNSA. The CDR3 has 15 residues. V lost 5 bases to trimming and J lost 6 bases; unmatched junction nucleotides: 7. CDR3 DNA: TGTGCCAGCAGCATGGGGACAGGGGATAGTCAGCCCCAGCATTTT. This gives the protein CASSMGTGDSQPQHF.

V and J are TRBV24-1 and TRBJ2-3; D is tentatively TRBD1 or TRBD2 (6 bases each). Germline CDR1 KGHDR, CDR2 SFDVKD. V dropped 9 bases and J dropped 3 bases, with 18 bases sitting between them. CDR3 length equals 15 residues. CDR3 DNA sequence: TGTGCCACCTCGTTGGGGGGCGGGTTGACAGATACGCAGTATTTT. It codes for CATSLGGGLTDTQYF.

This sequence joins TRBV2 and TRBJ1-2; D is uncertain. The ends were cut back, 3 bases at V and 4 bases at J, with 9 bases in the middle. The CDR3 is 13 amino acids. Germline values: CDR1 SNHLY, CDR2 FYNNEI. Here the CDR3 reads CASSDDLGYGYTF. CDR3 bases: TGTGCCAGCAGTGATGACTTAGGCTATGGCTACACCTTC.

The CDR3 DNA sequence: TGCGCCAGCAGCCAAGGGAGATTTAGCGGGGGGGCGAGGGCAGATACGCAGTATTTT. This translates into CASSQGRFSGGARADTQYF. The rearrangement joins TRBV4-1 to TRBJ2-3; TRBD2 matches at 11 bases. In germline, CDR1 is MGHRA, CDR2 YSYEKL. J lost 4 bases, V lost 1 base, and 13 bases had no gene match. This CDR3 comprises 19 residues.

This clone was observed a handful of times. This chain connects TRBV11-2 to TRBJ2-1; 7 bases fit TRBD1. The J segment lost 2 bases and the V segment lost 10 bases, leaving 11 bases of the junction unmatched. The germline V gene has CDR1 SGHAT and CDR2 FQNNGV. The CDR3 loop spans 15 amino acids. CDR3 protein: CATQQQTGPYNEQFF. The CDR3 nucleotides read TGTGCCACCCAGCAACAGACAGGGCCCTACAATGAGCAGTTCTTC.

This clone has just one count. The chain uses TRBV10-3 and TRBJ2-7; D is tentatively TRBD1 or TRBD2 (6 bases each). In germline, CDR1 is ENHRY, CDR2 SYGVKD. Trimming left V 3 bases short and J 7 bases short, with 7 bases between. The CDR3 has 11 amino acids. The CDR3 loop is CAISEGGEQYV. The CDR3, as DNA: TGTGCCATCAGTGAAGGGGGGGAGCAGTACGTC.